This TCR beta chain was retrieved from a study of early T cells in non-severe SARS-CoV-2 infection. Background on the study: RNA in bulk from unsorted whole blood was sequenced, and chains were unpaired.

Attached unique molecular identifiers marked individual cDNA molecules. TCRdb re-derived calls from the 5' RACE reads in MiXCR, one entry per CDR3 protein. This sample has about 55,000 distinct CDR3 sequences; approximately 12% occur once, and the top ten carry approximately 1.3%. Findings of the study overall: Matching against VDJdb likely underestimated virus-specific expansions, favoring anti-spike CD8.

On this clonotype itself: What it binds is not known.

This CDR3 region has 13 residues. The V end was cut by 2 bases, the J end by 10 bases, with 17 bases between. Germline-derived CDR1 and CDR2 are DFQATT and SNEGSKA (reference sequence). The chain uses TRBV20-1 and TRBJ1-2; TRBD1 is a possible D gene (6 bases). Source material: whole blood. This sequence originates from an adult who was a healthcare worker with PCR-confirmed SARS-CoV-2 infection or an uninfected control (not recorded which). DNA for the CDR3: TGCAGTGCTAGATACGGAGGACAGAAAATCTACACCTTC. This encodes CSARYGGQKIYTF.